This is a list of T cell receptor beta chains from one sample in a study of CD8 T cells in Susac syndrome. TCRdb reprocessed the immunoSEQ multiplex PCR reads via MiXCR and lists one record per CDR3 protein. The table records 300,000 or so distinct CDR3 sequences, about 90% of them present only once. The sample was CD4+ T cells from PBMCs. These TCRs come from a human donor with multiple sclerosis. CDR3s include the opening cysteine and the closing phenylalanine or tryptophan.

CASSRWTGQETQYF | TRBJ2-5 | TRBV5-1 | 14
CAWSVARTLSWETQYF | TRBJ2-5 | TRBV30 | 16
CASSFRTSGLSSYNEQFF | TRBJ2-1 | TRBV7-2 | 18
CASSRGGRAPNTEAFF | TRBJ1-1 | TRBV9 | 16
CASTPWGSYEQYF | TRBJ2-7 | TRBV6-6 | 13
CASSSRDSLQETQYF | TRBJ2-5 | TRBV19 | 15
CASNRGPSTGELFF | TRBJ2-2 | TRBV6-5 | 14
CASSLLRGRSSYGYTF | TRBJ1-2 | TRBV28 | 16
CASSLGSGGNQPQHF | TRBJ1-5 | TRBV11-2 | 15
CASSQETAPSLTSTDTQYF | TRBJ2-3 | TRBV14 | 19
CSASPGGSARTEAFF | TRBJ1-1 | TRBV20-1 | 15
CASSSGLAYEQYF | TRBJ2-7 | TRBV9 | 13
CASSPPGGSTDTQYF | TRBJ2-3 | TRBV6-7 | 15
CASSPRPGQGIYEQYF | TRBJ2-7 | TRBV7-9 | 16
CASANRARTYGYTF | TRBJ1-2 | TRBV6-5 | 14
CASSSKPGGGWNSPLHF | TRBJ1-6 | TRBV27 | 17
CASSPRSSGMVEDTQYF | TRBJ2-3 | TRBV7-6 | 17
CASSPLGVGELFF | TRBJ2-2 | TRBV7-3 | 13
CASSRDGQPQHF | TRBJ1-5 | TRBV25-1 | 12
CASSRSSSKYF | TRBJ2-3 | TRBV12-3/TRBV12-4 | 11
CASSRNRGHEQYF | TRBJ2-7 | TRBV5-1 | 13
CASSQDRGNEKLFF | TRBJ1-4 | TRBV4-2 | 14
CASSPPRPLGLGEQFF | TRBJ2-1 | TRBV11-1 | 16
CASSTNREAGANVLTF | TRBJ2-6 | TRBV12-3/TRBV12-4 | 16
CASSDRAGGYTF | TRBJ1-2 | TRBV6-1 | 12
CASRYSRRSNEKLFF | TRBJ1-4 | TRBV3-1 | 15
CASSPRVTETQYF | TRBJ2-5 | TRBV18 | 13
CATSSSVLASRDEQYF | TRBJ2-7 | TRBV15 | 16
CSAPAGRGKTIYF | TRBJ1-3 | TRBV20-1 | 13
CASSSSGTGANEQFF | TRBJ2-1 | TRBV7-2 | 15
CASSSTSGVSYNEQFF | TRBJ2-1 | TRBV5-1 | 16
CASSRGLGREQYF | TRBJ2-7 | TRBV2 | 13
CASPKWDRGRWFYGYTF | TRBJ1-2 | TRBV7-2 | 17
CASSGGQLNTGELFF | TRBJ2-2 | TRBV2 | 15
CASSFGSGNTIYF | TRBJ1-3 | TRBV12-3/TRBV12-4 | 13
CASSFLPGVAKNIQYF | TRBJ2-4 | TRBV5-6 | 16
CASRRDRGRVAEAFF | TRBJ1-1 | TRBV12-3/TRBV12-4 | 15
CASSHVRANTEAFF | TRBJ1-1 | TRBV3-1 | 14
CSVEGGTLGGAFF | TRBJ1-1 | TRBV29-1 | 13
CASSPDLGQLAKNIQYF | TRBJ2-4 | TRBV28 | 17
CASHGLSTDTQYF | TRBJ2-3 | TRBV18 | 13
CASSIRYGDTQYF | TRBJ2-3 | TRBV7-2 | 13
CASSTAGASGTQYF | TRBJ2-3 | TRBV18 | 14
CASSLAFRGRNTEAFF | TRBJ1-1 | TRBV5-1 | 16
CATKGRGLSSYNEQFF | TRBJ2-1 | TRBV6-1 | 16
CSARDPLAGGPHEQYF | TRBJ2-7 | TRBV20-1 | 16
CASSVDAGGPWYEQYF | TRBJ2-7 | TRBV9 | 16
CASRTAGGSYEQYF | TRBJ2-7 | TRBV7-2 | 14
CSASPAAAANYGYTF | TRBJ1-2 | TRBV20-1 | 15
CASSFRLAGVDEQYF | TRBJ2-7 | TRBV7-2 | 15
CASSYTGTGPEETQYF | TRBJ2-5 | TRBV6-5 | 16
CASGYGGAETQYF | TRBJ2-5 | TRBV7-2 | 13
CASSRDVPDTQYF | TRBJ2-3 | TRBV7-2 | 13
CASSTSGGWGNQPQHF | TRBJ1-5 | TRBV18 | 16